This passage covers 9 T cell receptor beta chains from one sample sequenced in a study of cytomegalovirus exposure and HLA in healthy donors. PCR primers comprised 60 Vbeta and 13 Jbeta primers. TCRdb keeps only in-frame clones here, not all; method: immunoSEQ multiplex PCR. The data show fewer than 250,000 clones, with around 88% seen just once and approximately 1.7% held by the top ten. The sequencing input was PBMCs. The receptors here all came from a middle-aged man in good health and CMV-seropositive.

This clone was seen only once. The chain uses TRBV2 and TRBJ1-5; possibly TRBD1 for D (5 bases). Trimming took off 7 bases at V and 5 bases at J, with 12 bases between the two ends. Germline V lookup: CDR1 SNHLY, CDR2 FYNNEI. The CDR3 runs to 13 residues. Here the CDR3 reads CASKGTGDQPQHF. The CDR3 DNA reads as TGTGCCAGCAAGGGGACGGGGGATCAGCCCCAGCATTTT.

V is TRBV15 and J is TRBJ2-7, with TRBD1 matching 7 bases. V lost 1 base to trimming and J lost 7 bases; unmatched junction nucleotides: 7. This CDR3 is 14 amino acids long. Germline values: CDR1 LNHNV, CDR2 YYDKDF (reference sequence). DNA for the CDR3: TGTGCCACCAGCAGAGTACAGGGGCTTAGGGAGCAGTACTTC. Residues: CATSRVQGLREQYF.

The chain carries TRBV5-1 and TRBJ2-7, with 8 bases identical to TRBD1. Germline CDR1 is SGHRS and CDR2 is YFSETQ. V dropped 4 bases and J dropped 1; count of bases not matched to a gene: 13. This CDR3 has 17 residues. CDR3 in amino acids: CASSPRQGKIRSYEQYF. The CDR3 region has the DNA TGCGCCAGCAGCCCACGACAGGGGAAGATAAGGTCCTACGAGCAGTACTTC.

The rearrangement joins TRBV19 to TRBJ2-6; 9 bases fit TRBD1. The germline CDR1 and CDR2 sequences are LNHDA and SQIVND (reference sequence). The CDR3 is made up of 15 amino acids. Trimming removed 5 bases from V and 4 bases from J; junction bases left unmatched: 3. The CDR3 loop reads CASSHRGPGANVLTF. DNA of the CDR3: TGTGCCAGTAGTCACAGGGGGCCCGGGGCCAACGTCCTGACTTTC. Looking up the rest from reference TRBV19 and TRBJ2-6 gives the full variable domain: DGGITQSPKYLFRKEGQNVTLSCEQNLNHDAMYWYRQDPGQGLRLIYYSQIVNDFQKGDIAEGYSVSREKKESFPLTVTSAQKNPTAFYLCASSHRGPGANVLTFGAGSRLTVL.

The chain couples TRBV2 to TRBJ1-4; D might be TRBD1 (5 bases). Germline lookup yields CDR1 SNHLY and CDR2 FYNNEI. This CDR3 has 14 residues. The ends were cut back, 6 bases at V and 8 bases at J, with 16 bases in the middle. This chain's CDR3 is CASRGLLGGEKLFF. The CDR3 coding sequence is TGTGCCAGCAGGGGACTTCTCGGCGGGGAAAAACTGTTTTTT.

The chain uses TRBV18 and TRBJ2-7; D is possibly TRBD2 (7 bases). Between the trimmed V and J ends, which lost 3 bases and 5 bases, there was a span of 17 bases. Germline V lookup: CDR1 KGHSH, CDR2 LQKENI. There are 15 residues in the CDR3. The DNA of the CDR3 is TGTGCCAGCTCACCCCACGCGGGGGCCGTCAACGAGCAGTACTTC. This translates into CASSPHAGAVNEQYF.

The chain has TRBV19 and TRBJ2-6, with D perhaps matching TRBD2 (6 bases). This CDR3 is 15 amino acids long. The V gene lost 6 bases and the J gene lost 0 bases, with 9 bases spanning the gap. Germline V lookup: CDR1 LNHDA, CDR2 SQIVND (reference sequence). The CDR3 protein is CASRDGSSGANVLTF. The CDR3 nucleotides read TGTGCCAGTAGGGACGGGAGCTCTGGGGCCAACGTCCTGACTTTC. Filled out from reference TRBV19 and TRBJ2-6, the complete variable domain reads DGGITQSPKYLFRKEGQNVTLSCEQNLNHDAMYWYRQDPGQGLRLIYYSQIVNDFQKGDIAEGYSVSREKKESFPLTVTSAQKNPTAFYLCASRDGSSGANVLTFGAGSRLTVL.

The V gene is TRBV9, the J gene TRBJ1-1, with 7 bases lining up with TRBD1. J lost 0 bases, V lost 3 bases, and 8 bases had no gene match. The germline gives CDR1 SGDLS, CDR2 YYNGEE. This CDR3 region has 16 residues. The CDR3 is CASSGGQEGLNTEAFF. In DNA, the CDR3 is TGTGCCAGCAGCGGCGGACAGGAGGGGTTGAACACTGAAGCTTTCTTT.

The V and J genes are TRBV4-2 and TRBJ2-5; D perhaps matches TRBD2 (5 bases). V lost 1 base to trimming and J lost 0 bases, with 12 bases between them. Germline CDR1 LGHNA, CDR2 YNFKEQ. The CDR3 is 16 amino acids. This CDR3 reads CASSQGGPPYQETQYF. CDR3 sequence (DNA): TGTGCCAGCAGCCAAGGAGGGCCCCCGTACCAAGAGACCCAGTACTTC.